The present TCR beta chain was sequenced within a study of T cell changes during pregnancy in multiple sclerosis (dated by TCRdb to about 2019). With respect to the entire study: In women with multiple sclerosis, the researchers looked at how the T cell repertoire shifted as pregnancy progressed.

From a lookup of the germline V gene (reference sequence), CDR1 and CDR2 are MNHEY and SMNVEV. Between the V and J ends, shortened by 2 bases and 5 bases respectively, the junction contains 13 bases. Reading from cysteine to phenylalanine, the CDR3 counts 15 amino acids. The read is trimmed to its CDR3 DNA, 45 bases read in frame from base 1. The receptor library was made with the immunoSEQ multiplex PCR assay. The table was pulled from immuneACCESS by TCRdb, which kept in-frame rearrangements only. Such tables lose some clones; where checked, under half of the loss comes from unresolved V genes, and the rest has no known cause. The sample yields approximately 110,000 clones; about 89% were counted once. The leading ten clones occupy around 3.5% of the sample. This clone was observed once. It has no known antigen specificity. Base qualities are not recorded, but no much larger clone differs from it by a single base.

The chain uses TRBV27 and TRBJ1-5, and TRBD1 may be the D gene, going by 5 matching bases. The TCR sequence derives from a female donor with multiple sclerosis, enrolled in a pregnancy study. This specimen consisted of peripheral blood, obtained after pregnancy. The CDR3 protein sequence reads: CASSLMGPGDQPQHF. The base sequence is TGTGCCAGCAGTTTAATGGGCCCGGGGGATCAGCCCCAGCATTTT.